Included here is one T cell receptor beta chain sequence, with context. The antigen is unknown. TCRdb's table, derived via immunoSEQ multiplex PCR, lists solely in-frame clones and lacks some. This table holds approximately 57,000 clones, more than 80% found once. Germline V gene sequence: CDR1 SSHAT, CDR2 FNYEAQ (reference sequence). V dropped 1 base and J dropped 3; count of bases not matched to a gene: 14. The CDR3 loop spans 18 amino acids. The data are from a study of cytomegalovirus exposure and HLA in healthy donors. General observations from the study: A list of 150 to 200 TCR beta chains associated with cytomegalovirus was given.

This clonotype was obtained from a woman under 30 in good health and CMV-seronegative. The sequenced material came from PBMCs. The genes are TRBV7-7 and TRBJ2-5, with 7 positions matching TRBD2. The CDR3 nucleotides are TGTGCCAGCAGCTTAGAATTTTCCGGGCGGGAGATAAAAGAGACCCAGTACTTC. Protein: CASSLEFSGREIKETQYF. The complete variable domain, with remaining parts taken from reference TRBV7-7 and TRBJ2-5, reads GAGVSQSPRYKVTKRGQDVTLRCDPISSHATLYWYQQALGQGPEFLTYFNYEAQPDKSGLPSDRFSAERPEGSISTLTIQRTEQRDSAMYRCASSLEFSGREIKETQYFGPGTRLLVL.